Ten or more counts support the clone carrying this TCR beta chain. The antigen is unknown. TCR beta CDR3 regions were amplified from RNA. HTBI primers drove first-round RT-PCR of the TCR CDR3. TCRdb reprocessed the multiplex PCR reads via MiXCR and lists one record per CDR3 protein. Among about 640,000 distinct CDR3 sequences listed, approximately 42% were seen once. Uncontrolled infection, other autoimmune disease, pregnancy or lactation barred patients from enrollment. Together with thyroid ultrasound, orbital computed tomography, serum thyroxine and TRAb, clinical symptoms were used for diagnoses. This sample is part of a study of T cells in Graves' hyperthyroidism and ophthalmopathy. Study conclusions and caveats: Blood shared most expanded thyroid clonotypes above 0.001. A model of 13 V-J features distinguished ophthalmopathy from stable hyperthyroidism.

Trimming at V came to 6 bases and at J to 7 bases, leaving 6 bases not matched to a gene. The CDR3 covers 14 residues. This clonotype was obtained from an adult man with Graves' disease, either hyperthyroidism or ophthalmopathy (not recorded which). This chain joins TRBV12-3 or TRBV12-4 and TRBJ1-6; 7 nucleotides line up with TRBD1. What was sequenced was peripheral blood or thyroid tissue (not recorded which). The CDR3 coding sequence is TGTGCCAGCAGCCTGACAGGGTCCAATTCACCCCTCCACTTT. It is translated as CASSLTGSNSPLHF.